The 18 T cell receptor beta chains below all came from one sample that was sequenced in a study of shared clonotypes between healthy human individuals. Terminally differentiated effector memory CD45RA+ cells were left out of the naive CD8 fraction, which was CD45RO-negative and positively selected for CCR7. This table comes from immunoSEQ multiplex PCR, and its TCRdb copy is limited to in-frame clones, with some not included. The sample shows nearly 2 million clones, about 95% of them seen only once. Sequencing was carried out using naive CD8+ T cells sorted from blood. Receptors were obtained from a man aged 18 to 30 in good health.

The chain has TRBV2 and TRBJ2-7; D possibly matches TRBD1 or TRBD2 (6 bases each). The CDR3 is made up of 12 amino acids. The germline V gene encodes CDR1 SNHLY and CDR2 FYNNEI. Deletions cut 4 bases from V and 6 bases from J, with 10 bases between. CDR3 protein: CASSAGAAEQYF. Written as DNA, the CDR3 is TGTGCCAGCAGTGCGGGGGCAGCCGAGCAGTACTTC.

V is TRBV9 and J is TRBJ2-7; the D gene is possibly TRBD1 (6 bases). The CDR3 extends over 16 amino acids. V lost 0 bases and J lost 3, with 16 bases in between. Per germline, CDR1 SGDLS and CDR2 YYNGEE. Here the CDR3 reads CASSVAAVGGFYEQYF. CDR3 coding DNA: TGTGCCAGCAGCGTAGCCGCCGTAGGGGGATTCTACGAGCAGTACTTC.

The chain carries TRBV29-1 and TRBJ1-1; 7 bases are shared with TRBD1. Germline lookup yields CDR1 SQVTM and CDR2 ANQGSEA. The CDR3 covers 12 residues. V shed 7 bases, J shed 1 base, and the junction held 3 bases outside the gene matches. CDR3 coding DNA: TGCAGCGCGGGACAGTGGAACACTGAAGCTTTCTTT. This sequence encodes CSAGQWNTEAFF.

CDR3 sequence (DNA): TGTGCCAGCGTGGGGGTTAACTATGGCTACACCTTC. This translates into CASVGVNYGYTF. The chain employs TRBV6-5 and TRBJ1-2; D may be TRBD1 (5 bases). The V gene's germline CDR1 is MNHEY and CDR2 SVGAGI. This CDR3 contains 12 residues. V dropped 8 bases and J dropped 1 base, with 8 bases sitting between them.

J is TRBJ1-5 and V is TRBV6-1; no reliable D call. Germline CDR1 reads MNHNS; CDR2 reads SASEGT. The germline V and J ends were trimmed by 6 bases and 0 bases, with 6 bases remaining between them. The CDR3 runs 13 residues. As DNA, the CDR3 is TGTGCCAGCAGGAGCTATAGCAATCAGCCCCAGCATTTT. Its protein product is CASRSYSNQPQHF.

The chain uses TRBV5-6 and TRBJ2-7; maybe TRBD2 (6 bases). This CDR3 comprises 14 residues. The germline V gene encodes CDR1 SGHDT and CDR2 YYEEEE. Between the trimmed V and J ends, which lost 4 bases and 2 bases, there was a span of 13 bases. CDR3 residues: CASSESSAPYEQYF. The CDR3 DNA sequence: TGTGCCAGCAGCGAATCTAGCGCTCCCTACGAGCAGTACTTC.

This clone was detected only once. The V and J genes are TRBV4-2 and TRBJ2-3; 10 nucleotides line up with TRBD1. The germline V gene has CDR1 LGHNA and CDR2 YNFKEQ. There are 18 residues in the CDR3. With V trimmed by 0 bases and J by 4 bases, 10 bases remained unmatched. The CDR3 DNA follows: TGTGCCAGCAGCCAAGATACGATTGGGACAGGGGTTGCAGATACGCAGTATTTT. Its protein is CASSQDTIGTGVADTQYF.

DNA of the CDR3: TGTGCCACCAGCAGAGAAAGGACAGGGGGCGAGCAGTACTTC. It yields the protein CATSRERTGGEQYF. V is TRBV15 and J is TRBJ2-7; 10 bases map to TRBD1. The CDR3 runs to 14 residues. The germline CDR1 and CDR2 sequences are LNHNV and YYDKDF (reference sequence). Trimming took 0 bases from V and 6 from J; bases not matched to a gene: 2. Based on the CDR3 plus reference TRBV15 and TRBJ2-7, the full variable domain is DAMVIQNPRYQVTQFGKPVTLSCSQTLNHNVMYWYQQKSSQAPKLLFHYYDKDFNNEADTPDNFQSRRPNTSFCFLDIRSPGLGDTAMYLCATSRERTGGEQYFGPGTRLTVT.

V is TRBV5-6 and J is TRBJ2-5, with D tentatively TRBD1 (5 bases). The CDR3 runs to 13 residues. V lost 0 bases and J lost 5, with 8 bases in between. Per the germline V gene, CDR1 is SGHDT and CDR2 is YYEEEE. The CDR3 here is CASSLAGPETQYF. The CDR3 DNA reads as TGTGCCAGCAGCTTGGCAGGGCCCGAGACCCAGTACTTC.

V gene TRBV5-4 combines with J gene TRBJ2-2; D unresolved. The germline V gene encodes CDR1 SGHNT and CDR2 YYREEE (reference sequence). V was pared by 4 bases and J by 2 bases, with 15 bases between. The CDR3 spans 16 residues. The CDR3 loop is CASSPTSLPNTGELFF. CDR3 DNA sequence: TGTGCCAGCAGCCCAACATCACTTCCCAACACCGGGGAGCTGTTTTTT.

The chain recombines TRBV7-8 with TRBJ2-3; no reliable D call. CDR1 is SGHVS, CDR2 FQNEAQ, per germline. V lost 5 bases, J lost 6 bases, and 12 bases lay in between. The CDR3 contains 13 residues. In DNA form, the CDR3 reads TGTGCCAGCAGCCTTCTGCTGTCCGATACGCAGTATTTT. Protein: CASSLLLSDTQYF.

This sequence joins TRBV29-1 and TRBJ2-3; no firm D call. The germline V gene has CDR1 SQVTM and CDR2 ANQGSEA. Trimming shortened V by 1 base and J by 2 bases, and 10 bases separated the two germline ends. The CDR3 totals 14 residues. The CDR3 region is CSVEVQSFTDTQYF. CDR3 coding DNA: TGCAGCGTTGAAGTGCAGTCTTTCACAGATACGCAGTATTTT.

J is TRBJ2-7 and V is TRBV5-1; D ambiguous. The CDR3 length is 14 residues. CDR1 is SGHRS and CDR2 is YFSETQ in the germline V gene. Between the trimmed V and J ends, which lost 0 bases and 2 bases, there was a span of 9 bases. CDR3 in DNA: TGCGCCAGCAGCTTGGTGGTGGATACCTACGAGCAGTACTTC. Encoded protein: CASSLVVDTYEQYF. The variable domain in full, completed from reference TRBV5-1 and TRBJ2-7, reads KAGVTQTPRYLIKTRGQQVTLSCSPISGHRSVSWYQQTPGQGLQFLFEYFSETQRNKGNFPGRFSGRQFSNSRSEMNVSTLELGDSALYLCASSLVVDTYEQYFGPGTRLTVT.

This rearrangement joins TRBV6-6 to TRBJ2-5; D may match TRBD1 or TRBD2 (6 bases each). TRBJ2-7 matches the DNA end more closely, so the J call is doubtful. There are 12 residues in the CDR3. Germline V gene lookup returns CDR1 MNHNY and CDR2 SVGAGI (reference sequence). The CDR3 loop reads CASSGGEYEQYF. The CDR3 DNA reads as TGTGCCAGCAGCGGGGGCGAATACGAGCAGTACTTC.

The V call is TRBV5-1, the J call TRBJ2-7; no firm D call. The CDR3 runs 14 residues. The germline gives CDR1 SGHRS, CDR2 YFSETQ. V was cut by 0 bases and J by 2 bases, with 9 bases left in between. The CDR3 is CASSLDGGTYEQYF. The CDR3 coding sequence is TGCGCCAGCAGCTTGGATGGCGGCACCTACGAGCAGTACTTC.

This clone was counted only a few times. Here the CDR3 DNA reads TGTGCCAGCAGCTTAGCAGGGCAGGGGCTGAACACTGAAGCTTTCTTT. Translated: CASSLAGQGLNTEAFF. The V and J genes are TRBV7-9 and TRBJ1-1, with D possibly TRBD1 on 6 matching bases. V was pared by 0 bases and J by 0 bases, with 11 bases between. The germline CDR1 and CDR2 sequences are SEHNR and FQNEAQ (reference sequence). The CDR3 is 16 amino acids. Together with reference TRBV7-9 and TRBJ1-1, the CDR3 gives the full variable domain: DTGVSQNPRHKITKRGQNVTFRCDPISEHNRLYWYRQTLGQGPEFLTYFQNEAQLEKSRLLSDRFSAERPKGSFSTLEIQRTEQGDSAMYLCASSLAGQGLNTEAFFGQGTRLTVV.

The chain uses TRBV7-6 and TRBJ2-7; D unresolved. Between the trimmed V and J ends, which lost 1 base and 2 bases, there was a span of 12 bases. The CDR3 contains 15 residues. The germline V gene encodes CDR1 SGHVS and CDR2 FNYEAQ. DNA of the CDR3: TGTGCCAGCAGCTTAGTCGCCGATTATACCTACGAGCAGTACTTC. This sequence encodes CASSLVADYTYEQYF.

The rearrangement joins TRBV27 to TRBJ2-3; 9 bases map to TRBD1. Germline loops: CDR1 MNHEY, CDR2 SMNVEV (reference sequence). The ends lost 3 bases at V and 2 bases at J; junction bases unmatched: 3. The CDR3 sequence is 15 residues long. The CDR3 DNA follows: TGTGCCAGCAGTTTGAGGACAGGGGACACAGATACGCAGTATTTT. It is translated as CASSLRTGDTDTQYF.